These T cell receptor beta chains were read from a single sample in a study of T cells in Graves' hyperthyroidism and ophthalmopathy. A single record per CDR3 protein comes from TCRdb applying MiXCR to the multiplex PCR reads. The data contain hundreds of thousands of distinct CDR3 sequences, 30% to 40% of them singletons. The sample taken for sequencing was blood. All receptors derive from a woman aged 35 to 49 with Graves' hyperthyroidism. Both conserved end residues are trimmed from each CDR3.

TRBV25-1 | ASSLERPNYGYT
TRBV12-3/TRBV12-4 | VSSSGLAGGETQY
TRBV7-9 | ASSPNSGFNTGELF
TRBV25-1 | ASRGPGTGVMIADYT
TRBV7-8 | ASSLAWASEETQY
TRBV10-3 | AISEGRGGPQH
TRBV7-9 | ASSGPGGGQRETQY
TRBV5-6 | ASSGKWGLIYEQY
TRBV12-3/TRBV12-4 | ASSPNRGTSSPLH
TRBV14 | ASSRLVVGGYT
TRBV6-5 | ASSSLYGNSPLH
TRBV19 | ASQDNYPQETQY
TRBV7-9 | ASSGEAGGNEQY
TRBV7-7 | ASSPQLAGANVLTFGAGTGELF
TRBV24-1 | ATRPGGPERTEAF
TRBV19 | ASSRTGYGYT
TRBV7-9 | ASSLDVGDGYT
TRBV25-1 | ASSGLDGRRGNTIY
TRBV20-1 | SARTSGGPTDTQY
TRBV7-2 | ASSLRGALGGPFQETQY
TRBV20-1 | SVTQRRGPTYEQY
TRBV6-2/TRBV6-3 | ASADWVNYGYT
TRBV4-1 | ASSQVYRTEAF
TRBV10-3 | AISVGAYSNQPQH
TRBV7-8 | ASSLHIEETQY
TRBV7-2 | ASSLGPGTEQPQH
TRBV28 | ASSFLRDGYT
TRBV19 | ASSLPTGFNEKLF
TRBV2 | ASKFGRDNSPLH
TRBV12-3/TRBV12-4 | ASSSGQGNTVY
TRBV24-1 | ATSGGKYSNQPQH
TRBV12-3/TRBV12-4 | ASSLGGGGAETQY
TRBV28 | ASSLLGAKGYT
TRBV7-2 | ASRQRLAGPQETQY
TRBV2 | ASSPAKEGGYSNQPQH
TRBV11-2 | ASSLELGFEQY
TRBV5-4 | ASSQEPKSTEAF
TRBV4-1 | ASSTDRGGGTEAF
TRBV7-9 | ASSTYEAF
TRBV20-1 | SARGVGISTEAF
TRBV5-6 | ASRAQGAETQY
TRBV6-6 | ASTTQEGGELF
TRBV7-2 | ASSRSVMNTEAF
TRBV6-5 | ASKQRQDYGYT
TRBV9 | ASSVLGNSGNTIY
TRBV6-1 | ASSDPGLAGGPETQY
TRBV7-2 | ASSLASGMNTEAF
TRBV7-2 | ASSLDFLREGNTGELF
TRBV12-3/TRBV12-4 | ASSSVQSIGNTIY
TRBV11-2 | ASSLQGAWETQY
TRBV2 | ASSDRGGGKLF
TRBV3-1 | ASSQGVQPGEWF
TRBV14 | ASSRTAHDRGPHTEAF
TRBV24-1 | ATSGRTGGNEQF
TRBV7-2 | ASSFSPPGLAGVVETQY
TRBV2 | ASRVESNQPQH
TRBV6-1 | ASRPNPASNQPQH
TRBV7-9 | ASSLATDRAF
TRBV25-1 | ASSRSQALATNEKLF